The rows below give T cell receptor beta chains drawn from one sample of a study of vaccination and CD4 T cells after COVID-19. TCRdb re-analysed the PCR reads in MiXCR, keeping a single row per CDR3 protein. Of around 15,000 distinct CDR3 sequences listed, around 48% are singletons. These receptors are not linked to any known antigen. Sequenced sample: CD4+ T cells from blood, cultured in vitro. Every receptor here comes from a human donor who had recovered from COVID-19. Each CDR3 is given with its conserved first and last residue. A D gene is named only where the DNA matches it firmly. Size is omitted from some rows. Given values are once, few, many or a class for expanded clones.

clone_size j_call v_call d_call cdr3_aa cdr3_nt
- TRBJ1-3 TRBV2 - CASSAISSGNTIYF TGTGCCAGCAGCGCAATAAGCTCTGGAAACACCATATATTTT
- TRBJ2-5 TRBV7-8 - CASSNSRDKAQETQYF TGTGCCAGCAGCAATTCCCGGGACAAAGCCCAAGAGACCCAGTACTTC
- TRBJ1-2 TRBV9 - CASSVGPDNYGYTF TGTGCCAGCAGCGTGGGCCCAGACAACTATGGCTACACCTTC
- TRBJ1-1 TRBV7-2 - CASSFRGNTEAFF TGTGCCAGCAGCTTCAGGGGGAACACTGAAGCTTTCTTT
- TRBJ1-3 TRBV7-6 - CASSPGWGAGNTIYF TGTGCCAGCAGCCCTGGCTGGGGGGCTGGAAACACCATATATTTT
- TRBJ1-6 TRBV11-1 TRBD1 CASSLRTGGGPLHF TGTGCCAGCAGCTTAAGGACAGGGGGCGGACCCCTCCACTTT
- TRBJ1-4 TRBV6-1 TRBD1 CASSDRGGEKLFF TGTGCCAGCAGTGACAGGGGGGGGGAAAAACTGTTTTTT
- TRBJ2-3 TRBV20-1 - CSARAAGASTDTQYF TGCAGTGCTAGAGCGGCGGGCGCTAGCACAGATACGCAGTATTTT
- TRBJ2-1 TRBV27 - CASRDGSALSSYNEQFF TGTGCCAGCCGGGACGGATCGGCCTTGAGCTCCTACAATGAGCAGTTCTTC
- TRBJ1-5 TRBV9 TRBD1 CASSQGQRNQPQHF TGTGCCAGCAGCCAGGGACAGCGCAATCAGCCCCAGCATTTT
few TRBJ1-2 TRBV6-2/TRBV6-3 - CASSPDRYGYTF TGTGCCAGCAGTCCCGACAGATATGGCTACACCTTC
few TRBJ1-2 TRBV20-1 - CSASDIYGYTF TGCAGTGCTTCCGACATCTATGGCTACACCTTC
- TRBJ2-1 TRBV7-2 TRBD2 CASSLVSSGGTKNEQFF TGTGCCAGCAGCTTAGTATCTAGCGGGGGGACTAAGAATGAGCAGTTCTTC
- TRBJ2-7 TRBV25-1 - CASSVSDSHEQYF TGTGCCAGCAGTGTGAGCGACTCCCACGAGCAGTACTTC
medium-sized TRBJ2-3 TRBV19 TRBD2 CASSPPRTSGSTDTQYF TGTGCCAGTAGTCCCCCCCGGACTAGCGGGAGCACAGATACGCAGTATTTT
- TRBJ1-5 TRBV28 - CASSLGGNSNQPQHF TGTGCCAGCAGTTTGGGGGGGAATAGCAATCAGCCCCAGCATTTT
- TRBJ2-1 TRBV5-1 - CASSLVRLDNEQFF TGCGCCAGCAGCTTGGTTAGGTTAGACAATGAGCAGTTCTTC
few TRBJ1-2 TRBV23-1 - CASSQWTGNGYTF TGCGCCAGCAGTCAGTGGACTGGGAACGGCTACACCTTC
- TRBJ1-5 TRBV28 TRBD1 CASSAGQGSNQPQHF TGTGCCAGCAGCGCGGGACAGGGTAGCAATCAGCCCCAGCATTTT
- TRBJ2-1 TRBV11-2 - CASSHARENEQFF TGTGCCAGCAGCCACGCCCGGGAGAATGAGCAGTTCTTC
few TRBJ1-1 TRBV2 - CATRENTEAFF TGTGCCACCAGGGAGAACACTGAAGCTTTCTTT
- TRBJ2-1 TRBV5-1 - CASSLWDPFGNEQFF TGCGCCAGCAGCTTATGGGACCCTTTCGGCAATGAGCAGTTCTTC
few TRBJ2-5 TRBV24-1 - CATSDTFETQYF TGTGCCACCAGTGATACCTTTGAGACCCAGTACTTC
- TRBJ2-7 TRBV28 - CASSLSTGFSYEQYF TGTGCCAGCAGTTTATCGACAGGATTCTCCTACGAGCAGTACTTC
- TRBJ2-3 TRBV18 - CASSPGGGVATQYF TGTGCCAGCTCACCGGGGGGAGGAGTGGCTACGCAGTATTTT
- TRBJ1-2 TRBV2 - CASSEALGEGYTF TGTGCCAGCAGTGAAGCGCTGGGGGAAGGCTACACCTTC
- TRBJ1-6 TRBV5-6 TRBD1 CASSPGQYNSPLHF TGTGCCAGCAGCCCGGGACAGTATAATTCACCCCTCCACTTT
- TRBJ1-1 TRBV4-2 - CASSQEDSAGEAFF TGTGCCAGCAGCCAAGAGGATTCGGCGGGCGAAGCTTTCTTT
few TRBJ1-1 TRBV20-1 - CSATDGRREAFF TGCAGTGCAACGGACGGAAGGAGGGAAGCTTTCTTT
- TRBJ1-2 TRBV24-1 TRBD1 CATSVDRDGYTF TGTGCCACCAGTGTAGACAGGGATGGCTACACCTTC
few TRBJ2-5 TRBV6-1 TRBD1 CASGDRAGETQYF TGTGCCAGCGGGGACAGGGCCGGAGAGACCCAGTACTTC
- TRBJ2-3 TRBV7-2 TRBD2 CASSLRSGGARDTQYF TGTGCCAGCAGCCTGCGTAGCGGGGGGGCACGAGATACGCAGTATTTT
- TRBJ2-3 TRBV11-1 - CASSHGTRSTDTQYF TGTGCCAGCAGCCATGGGACACGTAGCACAGATACGCAGTATTTT
few TRBJ2-7 TRBV11-1 TRBD2 CASSFASGGTYEQYF TGTGCCAGCAGCTTCGCGTCGGGGGGTACCTACGAGCAGTACTTC
once TRBJ1-1 TRBV15 TRBD1 CATSRAGTGRSDAFF TGTGCCACCAGCAGGGCCGGGACAGGGAGGTCGGATGCTTTCTTT
- TRBJ2-1 TRBV10-1 TRBD1 CASRTHGQGVGEQFF TGTGCCAGCAGGACCCACGGACAGGGGGTTGGTGAGCAGTTCTTC
few TRBJ1-5 TRBV5-8 TRBD1 CASSSGQGRVGNQPQHF TGTGCCAGCAGCTCGGGACAGGGTAGGGTCGGCAATCAGCCCCAGCATTTT
few TRBJ1-1 TRBV7-9 - CASSLLTVNTEAFF TGTGCCAGCAGCCTATTGACAGTGAACACTGAAGCTTTCTTT
- TRBJ1-5 TRBV6-1 - CASRGQISQPQHF TGTGCCAGCCGAGGACAGATATCTCAGCCCCAGCATTTT
- TRBJ2-1 TRBV15 TRBD2 CATSRDGGSGRNEQFF TGTGCCACCAGCAGAGATGGGGGTAGCGGGAGAAATGAGCAGTTCTTC
- TRBJ2-1 TRBV15 - CATSRGRVGSYNEQFF TGTGCCACCAGCAGGGGGCGTGTCGGGAGCTACAATGAGCAGTTCTTC
- TRBJ1-5 TRBV19 TRBD1 CASSSYRGRGALEPQHF TGTGCCAGTAGTTCATACAGGGGGCGCGGAGCTTTAGAGCCCCAGCATTTT
- TRBJ2-3 TRBV15 TRBD2 CATSRRAGGGTDTQYF TGTGCCACCAGCAGAAGAGCGGGAGGGGGCACAGATACGCAGTATTTT
few TRBJ2-7 TRBV2 - CASSEYRDPNEQYF TGTGCCAGCAGTGAATACAGGGATCCAAACGAGCAGTACTTC
- TRBJ1-1 TRBV20-1 - CSAYLTGTTGTEAFF TGCAGTGCTTATCTGACCGGGACAACGGGGACTGAAGCTTTCTTT
- TRBJ1-6 TRBV11-2 - CASSLGPHNSPLHF TGTGCCAGCAGCTTAGGGCCTCATAATTCACCCCTCCACTTT
- TRBJ1-3 TRBV7-9 - CASTQGGGNTIYF TGTGCCAGCACCCAAGGGGGGGGAAACACCATATATTTT